This T cell receptor (beta chain) was identified during a study of blood T cell repertoires in acute mononucleosis (dated by TCRdb to 2019 to 2021). Some background on the complete study: Acute-phase samples, representing the primary response, were taken within 2 weeks of symptom onset. In acute infection, YVL-BR-specific cells made up a mean of around 2% of blood CD8 T cells and GLC-BM-specific cells made up a mean of roughly 1.1%. Mean blood EBV load was approximately 3.6 log10 genome copies per million B cells during acute infection and 2.5 to 3 at convalescence. What the authors observed across the whole study: With only a few donors in the cohort, group averages were based on very few individuals. In TCR repertoire selection for BRLF1 (YVL-BR), TCRalpha CDR3 motifs took on a dominant role, whereas TCRbeta played only a minimal one. Because only a fraction of each donor's blood was analyzed, sampling error might partly account for the low clonotype overlap between the acute and convalescent samples. Persistence into convalescence was observed for only roughly 9.2% of unique acute clonotypes, yet most of the response was made up by these persisting clonotypes, and the remaining acute clonotypes were seemingly replaced by new diverse de novo clonotypes.

This specimen's time point label, interpreted: acute infectious mononucleosis, at clinical presentation within 2 weeks of symptom onset (visit 1). The study tracked CD8 T cell responses to two immunodominant EBV epitopes, BRLF1 109 (YVL-BR) and BMLF1 280 (GLC-BM), over primary infection. Primary EBV infection was indicated by a positive serum heterophile antibody test and EBV viral capsid antigen-specific IgM. Total CD8 T cells were first enriched from PBMCs by magnetic positive selection (MACS). A FACSAria III was used to sort live CD3+ CD8+ tetramer+ cells to a purity above 95%. Cells were sorted with a PE-conjugated tetramer loaded with the BRLF1 109-117 peptide. TCR repertoires of EBV epitope-specific CD8 T cells were deep-sequenced directly ex vivo after tetramer sorting, at acute infection and at convalescence. Donors were three people aged about 18 to 30 with clinical acute infectious mononucleosis and laboratory evidence of primary EBV infection. Heparinized peripheral blood was drawn at clinical presentation with mononucleosis symptoms and again about 6 months later. PBMCs were isolated by Ficoll-Paque density gradient centrifugation.

Details on this clone: A read error is the likely source, as a far larger clone sits one nucleotide away. This same CDR3 is encoded by further DNA sequences in the sample.

Total RNA from at least 9,500 sorted tetramer+ CD8 T cells was reverse transcribed into cDNA for TCR profiling. PCR amplification of CDR3 regions used primers annealing to V and J regions and added unique molecular identifiers so that templates could be tracked. The immunoSEQ platform, including its sequencing and error-correction standards, was used to profile TCRalpha and TCRbeta chains. As for the authors' bioinformatics: Clonal copy numbers were corrected for sequencing and PCR errors, and CDR3s were defined per IMGT conventions. Analysis was restricted to productive rearrangements and was performed with immunoSEQ Analyzer versions 2.0 and 3.0, and gene-pairing frequencies were further processed in Microsoft Excel. V-J pairings were visualized as Circos plots, and CDR3 motifs were found with MEME plus a custom motifSearch program. The probability of generation of TCR sequences was calculated using the OLGA algorithm. Clonotypes seen at both visits were designated persistent, clonotypes seen only acutely were designated nonpersistent, and clonotypes seen only at convalescence were designated de novo. An amino acid clonotype used by more than one donor was defined as a public TCR. This immuneACCESS table, as held by TCRdb, lists in-frame sequences with V and J called but not all clones. Of the missing ones, under half trace to an unresolved V gene in checked studies; the others have no known cause. V and J calls plus clone size are reproduced from that table; the DNA served to infer D and trimming. Present in this sample are under 9,500 clones, 25% to 30% of which were seen just once. Clones ranked in the top ten supply around 30% of the sample.

Trimming removed 4 bases from V and 4 bases from J, leaving 11 bases between the germline ends. CDR3 length: 13 amino acids, cysteine to phenylalanine. Only the CDR3 portion is preserved as DNA: 39 bases, with reading frame beginning at the first base. CDR1 is given as SQVTM and CDR2 as ANQGSEA, both from the germline V gene. This TCR was recovered from a woman younger than 30 with infectious mononucleosis caused by EBV. The rearrangement combines TRBV29-1 with TRBJ2-1, with the identity of the D gene unclear. This material consisted of EBV YVL epitope tetramer+ CD8+ T cells sorted from PBMCs, taken during acute infectious mononucleosis. According to the study, the label for this sample's cell subset or site signals: CD8 T cells binding a tetramer with EBV BRLF1 109-117 peptide (YVL-BR). The DNA sequence is TGCAGCGTTGTGCAGGCCCTTTACAATGAGCAGTTCTTC. Its protein is CSVVQALYNEQFF.